These 11 T cell receptor beta chains originate from one sample sequenced in a study of blood T cell repertoires in COVID-19. Data came from immunoSEQ multiplex PCR; TCRdb stores just in-frame clones and leaves some out. The table includes approximately 450,000 clones, nearly 90% detected once. The material sequenced was PBMCs or T cells enriched from blood (not recorded which). These TCRs come from a woman aged 18-35 years with acute COVID-19.

This sequence joins TRBV2 and TRBJ2-1, with no clear D. The CDR3 spans 12 residues. Trimming cost V 7 bases and J 5 bases, with 9 bases left between them. Germline V gives CDR1 SNHLY, CDR2 FYNNEI. The DNA for the CDR3 is TGTGCCAGCACGCCATGGCACAATGAGCAGTTCTTC. As protein: CASTPWHNEQFF. Full variable domain (missing parts from reference TRBV2 and TRBJ2-1): EPEVTQTPSHQVTQMGQEVILRCVPISNHLYFYWYRQILGQKVEFLVSFYNNEISEKSEIFDDQFSVERPDGSNFTLKIRSTKLEDSAMYFCASTPWHNEQFFGPGTRLTVL.

This chain joins TRBV7-9 and TRBJ2-2; TRBD2 matches at 8 bases. From germline, CDR1 is SEHNR and CDR2 FQNEAQ (reference sequence). The trim removed 6 bases at V and 6 bases at J, leaving 9 bases unmatched. The CDR3 totals 15 residues. The CDR3 sequence is CASSTPGLGSGELFF. The CDR3 coding sequence is TGTGCCAGCAGTACTCCGGGACTAGGATCCGGGGAGCTGTTTTTT.

The chain combines TRBV5-8 with TRBJ2-1; possibly TRBD2 for D (6 bases). The CDR3 covers 15 residues. Trimming took 1 base from V and 5 from J, leaving 13 bases between them. Germline CDR1 reads SGHTS; CDR2 reads YDEGEE. The CDR3 region is CASSLTGLPHNEQFF. CDR3 in DNA: TGTGCCAGCAGCTTGACAGGACTACCACACAATGAGCAGTTCTTC. The full variable domain, completed using reference TRBV5-8 and TRBJ2-1, is EAGVTQSPTHLIKTRGQQATLRCSPISGHTSVYWYQQALGLGLQFLLWYDEGEERNRGNFPPRFSGRQFPNYSSELNVNALELEDSALYLCASSLTGLPHNEQFFGPGTRLTVL.

The V call is TRBV27, the J call TRBJ2-7, with TRBD1 matching over 12 bases. The CDR3 extends over 16 amino acids. Germline V gene sequence: CDR1 MNHEY, CDR2 SMNVEV (reference sequence). After removal of 3 bases from V and 4 bases from J, the junction contained 7 bases not matched to a gene. The chain's CDR3 is CASSFLAGQGAYEQYF. The CDR3 DNA is TGTGCCAGCAGTTTTCTGGCGGGACAGGGGGCTTACGAGCAGTACTTC.

The chain links TRBV9 to TRBJ1-3; no firm D call. This CDR3 region has 16 residues. Germline-derived CDR1 and CDR2 are SGDLS and YYNGEE. V lost 0 bases, J lost 0 bases, and 10 bases lay in between. The CDR3 bases are TGTGCCAGCAGCGTAGGAGGTGAAATCTCTGGAAACACCATATATTTT. Translated, it gives CASSVGGEISGNTIYF.

The chain recombines TRBV5-1 with TRBJ1-4; D not certain. Trimming stripped 0 bases from V and 0 bases from J, with 6 bases between. The CDR3 runs to 15 residues. Germline values: CDR1 SGHRS, CDR2 YFSETQ. CDR3 sequence (DNA): TGCGCCAGCAGCTTGGGAGGGACAACTAATGAAAAACTGTTTTTT. Protein sequence: CASSLGGTTNEKLFF.

This chain connects TRBV2 to TRBJ1-2; TRBD1 is a possible D gene (6 bases). The V and J ends lost 4 bases and 6 bases respectively, with 12 bases between them. Germline CDR1 and CDR2: SNHLY and FYNNEI. The CDR3 consists of 13 residues. CDR3 sequence: CASSAQGVDGYTF. CDR3 in DNA: TGTGCCAGCAGTGCACAGGGAGTCGATGGCTACACCTTC.

This clone was detected only a few times. Here the CDR3 DNA reads TGTGCCAGCAGCCAAGGGGACAGGGGCGGACGAGCTTTCTTT. As protein: CASSQGDRGGRAFF. The V gene is TRBV3-1 (or the pseudogene TRBV3-2), the J gene TRBJ1-1, with 10 bases lining up with TRBD1. V was pared by 1 base and J by 10 bases, with 6 bases of the junction left unmatched. The germline CDR1 and CDR2 sequences are LGHDT and YNNKEL (reference sequence). This CDR3 is 14 amino acids long.

This chain connects TRBV28 to TRBJ2-1; D gene ambiguous. Germline V gene sequence: CDR1 MDHEN, CDR2 SYDVKM. The CDR3 has 13 residues. Trimming removed 3 bases at V and 4 bases at J, with 7 bases between. The DNA of the CDR3 is TGTGCCAGCAGTTTGCAGTGGTACAATGAGCAGTTCTTC. Its translation is CASSLQWYNEQFF.

The chain links TRBV3-1 (or the pseudogene TRBV3-2) to TRBJ2-2, with D maybe TRBD1 (5 bases). V was cut by 2 bases and J by 8 bases, with 12 bases left in between. Germline-derived CDR1 and CDR2 are LGHDT and YNNKEL (reference sequence). The CDR3 extends over 14 amino acids. The CDR3 loop is CASSQSTAFGELFF. Here the CDR3 DNA reads TGTGCCAGCAGCCAATCGACAGCTTTTGGGGAGCTGTTTTTT.

The count of this clone is one. This chain joins TRBV12-3 or TRBV12-4 and TRBJ2-1; D call uncertain. The V gene lost 5 bases and the J gene lost 7 bases, with 9 bases spanning the gap. The CDR3 spans 12 residues. DNA for the CDR3: TGTGCCAGCAGTCCCCCCGGGAATGAGCAGTTCTTC. Its translation is CASSPPGNEQFF.